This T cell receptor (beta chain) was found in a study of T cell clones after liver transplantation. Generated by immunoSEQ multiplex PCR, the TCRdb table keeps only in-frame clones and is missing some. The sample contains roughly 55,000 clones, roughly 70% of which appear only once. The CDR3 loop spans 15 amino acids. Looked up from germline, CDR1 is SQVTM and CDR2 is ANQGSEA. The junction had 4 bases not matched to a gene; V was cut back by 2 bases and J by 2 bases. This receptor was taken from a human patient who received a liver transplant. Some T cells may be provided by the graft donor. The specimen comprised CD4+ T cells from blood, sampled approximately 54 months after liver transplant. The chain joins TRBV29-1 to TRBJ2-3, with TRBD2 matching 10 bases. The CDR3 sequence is CSVEIAGGYTDTQYF. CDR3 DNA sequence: TGCAGCGTTGAAATAGCGGGGGGCTACACAGATACGCAGTATTTT.